The 28 T cell receptor beta chains below come from one sample, sequenced in a study of blood T cell repertoires in COVID-19. Data came from immunoSEQ multiplex PCR; TCRdb stores just in-frame clones and leaves some out. Here the sample spans some 83,000 clones, 72% being singletons. What was sequenced was peripheral blood. These TCRs come from a woman over 75 with acute or convalescent COVID-19.

This chain joins TRBV7-2 and TRBJ2-7; D gene unclear. The germline CDR1 and CDR2 sequences are SGHTA and FQGNSA. Trimming removed 2 bases from V and 0 bases from J, with 14 bases in between. This CDR3 contains 16 residues. The CDR3 DNA reads as TGTGCCAGCAGCTTACGCGCCGCCCAGGACTCCTACGAGCAGTACTTC. It encodes CASSLRAAQDSYEQYF.

The genes are TRBV7-2 and TRBJ1-6, with 7 bases matching TRBD1. The V gene's germline CDR1 is SGHTA and CDR2 FQGNSA. The CDR3 runs 15 residues. J lost 3 bases, V lost 5 bases, and 4 bases had no gene match. This chain's CDR3 is CASSTRDSYNSPLHF. CDR3 bases: TGTGCCAGCAGCACTCGGGACAGCTATAATTCACCCCTCCACTTT.

The V gene is TRBV5-5, the J gene TRBJ2-1; TRBD1 matches 9 bases. V lost 4 bases to trimming and J lost 7 bases; unmatched junction nucleotides: 6. The CDR3 is 14 residues long. Germline V lookup: CDR1 SGHKS, CDR2 YYEKEE (reference sequence). The DNA for the CDR3 is TGTGCCAGCAGCCCGGGACAGGGACTTAATGAGCAGTTCTTC. It is translated as CASSPGQGLNEQFF.

The gene calls are TRBV3-1 (or the pseudogene TRBV3-2) and TRBJ1-1, with no clear D. Germline-derived CDR1 and CDR2 are LGHDT and YNNKEL (reference sequence). V lost 5 bases, J lost 3 bases, and 16 bases lay in between. The CDR3 spans 15 residues. CDR3: CASSSTADGDTEAFF. The CDR3 nucleotides read TGTGCCAGCAGCTCCACGGCAGACGGAGACACTGAAGCTTTCTTT.

The V call is TRBV30, the J call TRBJ2-2, with 11 nucleotides matching TRBD1. The CDR3 is 18 residues long. The V and J ends lost 1 base and 4 bases, in that order; junction bases with no gene match: 11. CDR1 and CDR2 from the germline V gene are GTSNPN and SVGIG (reference sequence). For the CDR3, the DNA is TGTGCCTGGAGTGCGGGTGGACAGGGGGCCGCGGGCACCGGGGAGCTGTTTTTT. Translated, it gives CAWSAGGQGAAGTGELFF.

This chain uses TRBV3-1 (or the pseudogene TRBV3-2) with TRBJ2-2; D not resolved. The V gene's germline CDR1 is LGHDT and CDR2 YNNKEL (reference sequence). Between the trimmed V and J ends, which lost 1 base and 5 bases, there was a span of 8 bases. The CDR3 runs to 14 residues. In DNA, the CDR3 is TGTGCCAGCAGCCAAGTTGCACATACCGGGGAGCTGTTTTTT. Amino acid sequence: CASSQVAHTGELFF.

The chain employs TRBV7-9 and TRBJ2-3, with 15 bases that match TRBD2. Germline CDR1 SEHNR, CDR2 FQNEAQ (reference sequence). The V gene end was trimmed by 8 bases and the J gene end by 0 bases; junction bases not matched to a gene: 6. The CDR3 has 17 residues. The CDR3 region is CASGLAGGRDSTDTQYF. The CDR3 nucleotides read TGTGCCAGCGGACTAGCGGGGGGGCGGGATAGCACAGATACGCAGTATTTT.

This clone was seen once. The V and J genes are TRBV5-1 and TRBJ1-2, with 9 bases identical to TRBD1. CDR3 length: 14 amino acids. Germline CDR1 is SGHRS and CDR2 is YFSETQ. With 0 bases clipped from V and 6 bases from J, the junction kept 3 bases outside the gene matches. The CDR3 nucleotides read TGCGCCAGCAGCTTGGGGGGGACAGGGAATGGCTACACCTTC. Protein product: CASSLGGTGNGYTF.

CDR3 residues: CAGQGAGNTIYF. CDR3 in DNA: TGTGCCGGACAGGGGGCTGGAAACACCATATATTTT. The V and J genes are TRBV6-5 and TRBJ1-3; 10 bases map to TRBD1. The germline CDR1 and CDR2 sequences are MNHEY and SVGAGI. Trimming removed 11 bases from V and 2 bases from J; junction bases left unmatched: 0. This CDR3 has 12 residues.

This clone was observed once. This rearrangement joins TRBV11-1 to TRBJ1-3; D gene uncertain. The V gene lost 2 bases and the J gene lost 0 bases, with 11 bases spanning the gap. The CDR3 covers 16 residues. The germline gives CDR1 SGHAT, CDR2 FQDESV (reference sequence). CDR3 protein: CASSLYSYDSGNTIYF. The CDR3 region has the DNA TGTGCCAGCAGCTTATACAGTTATGACTCTGGAAACACCATATATTTT. Full variable domain (remainder filled in from reference TRBV11-1 and TRBJ1-3): EAEVAQSPRYKITEKSQAVAFWCDPISGHATLYWYRQILGQGPELLVQFQDESVVDDSQLPKDRFSAERLKGVDSTLKIQPAELGDSAMYLCASSLYSYDSGNTIYFGEGSWLTVV.

CDR3 in DNA: TGTGCCAGTAGTCCCCGCAGGGGCAGAGGGCATCAGCCCCAGCATTTT. Residues: CASSPRRGRGHQPQHF. J is TRBJ1-5 and V is TRBV19; D is perhaps TRBD1 (6 bases). The ends were cut back, 5 bases at V and 5 bases at J, with 19 bases in the middle. Germline lookup yields CDR1 LNHDA and CDR2 SQIVND (reference sequence). The CDR3 is 16 residues long. Full variable domain (outside the CDR3, taken from reference TRBV19 and TRBJ1-5): DGGITQSPKYLFRKEGQNVTLSCEQNLNHDAMYWYRQDPGQGLRLIYYSQIVNDFQKGDIAEGYSVSREKKESFPLTVTSAQKNPTAFYLCASSPRRGRGHQPQHFGDGTRLSIL.

This clone came up a few times. CDR3 loop: CASSYVDRADGYTF. CDR3 DNA sequence: TGTGCCAGCAGTTACGTAGACAGGGCAGACGGCTACACCTTC. This sequence joins TRBV6-2 or TRBV6-3 and TRBJ1-2; 7 bases agree with TRBD1. Germline V lookup: CDR1 MNHEY, CDR2 SVGEGT. V shed 2 bases, J shed 8 bases, and the junction held 8 bases outside the gene matches. This CDR3 has 14 amino acids.

This clone was seen only a few times. The V gene is TRBV7-9, the J gene TRBJ2-1, with a possible D match to TRBD2 (6 bases). Trimming removed 4 bases from V and 4 bases from J, with 11 bases in between. The germline CDR1 and CDR2 sequences are SEHNR and FQNEAQ (reference sequence). The CDR3 length is 14 residues. CDR3 in DNA: TGTGCCAGCAGCTCCCACGGGGGTTACAATGAGCAGTTCTTC. As protein: CASSSHGGYNEQFF.

The sample holds one count of this clone. This chain connects TRBV18 to TRBJ1-1; tentative D call: TRBD1 (6 bases). The CDR3 has 15 residues. The V gene's germline CDR1 is KGHSH and CDR2 LQKENI. V lost 1 base and J lost 5, with 14 bases in between. The CDR3: CASSPRSGEGTEAFF. In nucleotides, the CDR3 is TGTGCCAGCTCACCACGGTCAGGGGAGGGGACTGAAGCTTTCTTT.

This clone was counted a few times. The V call is TRBV28, the J call TRBJ2-7; 7 nucleotides agree with TRBD1. Germline-derived CDR1 and CDR2 are MDHEN and SYDVKM. The CDR3 extends over 13 amino acids. With 4 bases clipped from V and 4 bases from J, the junction kept 4 bases outside the gene matches. CDR3 protein: CASSSGQSYEQYF. The DNA for the CDR3 is TGTGCCAGCAGTTCGGGACAGTCGTACGAGCAGTACTTC.

This clone was seen a handful of times. The chain employs TRBV6-1 and TRBJ2-6; possibly TRBD1 for D (6 bases). The V and J ends lost 3 bases and 4 bases respectively, with 10 bases between them. CDR1 and CDR2 from the germline V gene are MNHNS and SASEGT. This CDR3 is 15 amino acids long. The CDR3 sequence: CASSDQGSGANVLTF. For the CDR3, the DNA is TGTGCCAGCAGTGACCAGGGGTCGGGGGCCAACGTCCTGACTTTC.

This clone was recorded at least ten times. This chain connects TRBV11-3 to TRBJ2-3, with D possibly TRBD2 on 5 matching bases. This CDR3 spans 16 amino acids. Looked up from germline, CDR1 is SGHNT and CDR2 is YENEEA. Trimming shortened V by 4 bases and J by 2 bases, and 16 bases separated the two germline ends. The CDR3 DNA follows: TGTGCCAGCAGCTCCATATACGGGAATACCACAGATACGCAGTATTTT. It is translated as CASSSIYGNTTDTQYF.

This chain links TRBV28 with TRBJ1-6; 7 bases match TRBD1. Trimming cost V 7 bases and J 7 bases; bases outside gene matches: 16. Germline V gene lookup returns CDR1 MDHEN and CDR2 SYDVKM. This CDR3 region has 17 residues. As DNA, the CDR3 is TGTGCCAGCACGAGGTTAGGACAGGTCGATCAGAATTCACCCCTCCACTTT. It specifies CASTRLGQVDQNSPLHF.

The genes are TRBV2 and TRBJ2-1; 14 bases line up with TRBD2. Germline trimming cut 6 bases from V and 1 base from J; bases unmatched to any gene: 8. The CDR3 covers 18 residues. Germline-derived CDR1 and CDR2 are SNHLY and FYNNEI. CDR3 sequence (DNA): TGTGCCAGCAGCGAAACCAGACTAGCGGGGGGGTCCTACAATGAGCAGTTCTTC. This translates into CASSETRLAGGSYNEQFF.

CDR3 DNA sequence: TGTGCCAGCAGCCGCGGATCGGAAGAGACCCAGTACTTC. Amino acid sequence: CASSRGSEETQYF. The chain recombines TRBV6-5 with TRBJ2-5; D not certain. The germline V gene encodes CDR1 MNHEY and CDR2 SVGAGI. This CDR3 spans 13 amino acids. V was shortened by 6 bases and J by 3 bases, with 11 bases between the two germline ends.

The chain is built from TRBV7-2 and TRBJ1-2, with D possibly TRBD1 on 5 matching bases. The germline V and J ends were trimmed by 5 bases and 2 bases, with 12 bases remaining between them. The germline V gene has CDR1 SGHTA and CDR2 FQGNSA. This CDR3 is 14 amino acids long. This chain's CDR3 is CASSPTPGNYGYTF. CDR3 sequence (DNA): TGTGCCAGCAGCCCCACGCCAGGGAACTATGGCTACACCTTC.

In this sample, this clone turned up once. This chain links TRBV2 with TRBJ1-2; 8 bases line up with TRBD1. The CDR3 spans 12 residues. The ends lost 6 bases at V and 7 bases at J; junction bases unmatched: 4. CDR1 SNHLY and CDR2 FYNNEI come from the germline V gene. The CDR3 coding sequence is TGTGCCAGCAGAGGACAGGGACCTGGCTACACCTTC. Its translation: CASRGQGPGYTF.

V usage is TRBV18 and J usage is TRBJ2-3; 11 bases fit TRBD2. V was pared by 5 bases and J by 1 base, with 2 bases of the junction left unmatched. The CDR3 contains 15 residues. Germline V gene lookup returns CDR1 KGHSH and CDR2 LQKENI. The CDR3 nucleotides are TGTGCCAGCTCAGCGACTAGCGGGGGCACAGATACGCAGTATTTT. It specifies CASSATSGGTDTQYF.

This clone was recorded a few times. V and J are TRBV9 and TRBJ1-3; D is perhaps TRBD1 (5 bases). CDR1 and CDR2 (germline): SGDLS, YYNGEE. V lost 0 bases and J lost 2, with 15 bases in between. The CDR3 extends over 17 amino acids. CDR3: CASSVGVGGRTGNTIYF. CDR3 DNA: TGTGCCAGCAGCGTAGGGGTCGGGGGAAGGACTGGAAACACCATATATTTT.

The rearrangement links TRBV14 to TRBJ1-6, with D hard to call. Germline CDR1 SGHDN, CDR2 FVKESK. Between the trimmed V and J ends, which lost 2 bases and 9 bases, there was a span of 11 bases. The CDR3 is 14 amino acids. The CDR3 spells CASSQNRVTSPLHF. CDR3 nucleotides: TGTGCCAGCAGCCAAAACCGGGTTACTTCACCCCTCCACTTT. Complete variable domain (other parts from reference TRBV14 and TRBJ1-6): EAGVTQFPSHSVIEKGQTVTLRCDPISGHDNLYWYRRVMGKEIKFLLHFVKESKQDESGMPNNRFLAERTGGTYSTLKVQPAELEDSGVYFCASSQNRVTSPLHFGNGTRLTVT.

J is TRBJ1-2 and V is TRBV6-6, with TRBD1 matching over 9 bases. The junction had 5 bases not matched to a gene; V was cut back by 5 bases and J by 4 bases. Germline CDR1 reads MNHNY; CDR2 reads SVGAGI (reference sequence). The CDR3 contains 14 residues. CDR3 nucleotide sequence: TGTGCCAGCAGTCGGACAGGGGCCATCTATGGCTACACCTTC. Its translation is CASSRTGAIYGYTF.

In DNA form, the CDR3 reads TGCGCCAGCAGAACAAAGGACAGGGGCTATAATTCACCCCTCCACTTT. Its protein product is CASRTKDRGYNSPLHF. The chain employs TRBV10-2 and TRBJ1-6, with 9 bases identical to TRBD1. This CDR3 comprises 16 residues. The junction had 6 bases not matched to a gene; V was cut back by 6 bases and J by 3 bases. Germline CDR1 is WSHSY and CDR2 is SAAADI.

This chain uses TRBV6-2 or TRBV6-3 with TRBJ1-1; D gene unclear. Trimming removed 3 bases at V and 8 bases at J, with 10 bases between. The CDR3 sequence is 12 residues long. Germline values: CDR1 MNHEY, CDR2 SVGEGT. CDR3 sequence: CASSYQRREAFF. CDR3 nucleotides: TGTGCCAGCAGTTATCAGCGTCGGGAAGCTTTCTTT.